There are a few counts of the clone carrying this TCR beta chain. Its specificity is unknown. This specimen belongs to a study of neoadjuvant anti-PD-1 for oral cavity cancer. Study results and limitations: Each response group had just a few patients in TCR analyses. After neoadjuvant nivolumab, PBMC T cell clonality was significantly higher in non-responders than responders.

The protocol was immunoSEQ multiplex PCR, while the TCRdb copy is restricted to in-frame clones and leaves out a portion. This table has about 14,000 clones, 60% to 70% appearing once. CDR1 is WNHNN, CDR2 SYGVQD, per germline (reference sequence). The V end lost 6 bases, the J end lost 6 bases, and 8 bases lay between the germline ends. The CDR3 length is 11 residues. The chain uses TRBV10-1 and TRBJ1-1, with D perhaps TRBD1 (5 bases). The sequence came from a person aged 35-80 years with oral cavity squamous cell carcinoma. Sequenced here: PBMCs, sampled before nivolumab (anti-PD-1) treatment. CDR3 nucleotide sequence: TGCGCCAGCAGCAGGGAATCTGAAGCTTTCTTT. Its translation: CASSRESEAFF.